The clone carrying this T cell receptor beta chain was counted ten times or more. Template material for amplifying TCR beta CDR3 regions consisted of RNA transcripts. The HTBI primer set was used in a first-round RT-PCR of the TCR CDR3. TCRdb analysed the multiplex PCR reads with MiXCR anew, one entry per CDR3 protein. The top ten clones hold less than 20% of a sample with 350,000 or so distinct CDR3 sequences, around a sixth of them seen once. These data belong to a study of T cells in Graves' hyperthyroidism and ophthalmopathy. The length of the CDR3 is 13 residues. CDR1 and CDR2 (germline): MNHEY, SVGEGT. The V and J ends lost 7 bases and 7 bases, in that order; junction bases with no gene match: 7.

This rearrangement joins TRBV6-2 or TRBV6-3 to TRBJ1-5; 7 bases are a match to TRBD1. This receptor was identified in a woman aged 40 to 50 with Graves' ophthalmopathy. Sequenced: blood. The CDR3 loop is CASNDRDGQPQHF. In DNA form, the CDR3 reads TGTGCCAGCAACGACAGGGATGGCCAGCCCCAGCATTTT.